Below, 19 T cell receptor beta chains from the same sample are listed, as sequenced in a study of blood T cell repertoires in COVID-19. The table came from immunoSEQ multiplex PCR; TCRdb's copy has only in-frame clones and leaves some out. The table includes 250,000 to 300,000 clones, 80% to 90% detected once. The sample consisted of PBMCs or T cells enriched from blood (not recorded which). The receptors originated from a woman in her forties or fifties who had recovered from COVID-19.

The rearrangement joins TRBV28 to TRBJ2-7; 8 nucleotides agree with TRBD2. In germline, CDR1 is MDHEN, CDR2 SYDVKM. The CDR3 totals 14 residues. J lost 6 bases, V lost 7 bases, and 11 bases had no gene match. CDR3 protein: CASIWSGRGTEQYF. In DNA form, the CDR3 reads TGTGCCAGCATATGGAGCGGGAGAGGTACCGAGCAGTACTTC.

The CDR3 DNA follows: TGTGCCAGCAGGGACCCTGGACACTCCTATGGCTACACCTTC. It encodes CASRDPGHSYGYTF. The rearrangement joins TRBV28 to TRBJ1-2, with D tentatively TRBD1 (5 bases). From germline, CDR1 is MDHEN and CDR2 SYDVKM. With 6 bases removed from V and 4 bases from J, the gap between germline ends came to 15 bases. The CDR3 contains 14 residues.

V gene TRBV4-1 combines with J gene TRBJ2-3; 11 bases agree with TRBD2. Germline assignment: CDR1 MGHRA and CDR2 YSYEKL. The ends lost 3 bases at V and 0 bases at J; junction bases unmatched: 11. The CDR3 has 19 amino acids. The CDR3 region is CASSQPLAGVSTSTDTQYF. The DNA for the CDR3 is TGCGCCAGCAGCCAGCCACTAGCGGGAGTTAGCACTAGCACAGATACGCAGTATTTT.

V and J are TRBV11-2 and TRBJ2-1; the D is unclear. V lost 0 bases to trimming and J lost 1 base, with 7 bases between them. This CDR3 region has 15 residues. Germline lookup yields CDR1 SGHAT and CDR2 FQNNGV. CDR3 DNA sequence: TGTGCCAGCAGCTTAGAGCACGGGTCCTACAATGAGCAGTTCTTC. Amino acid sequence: CASSLEHGSYNEQFF.

CDR3 residues: CSAPTEASQYF. The CDR3, as DNA: TGCAGTGCCCCGACAGAGGCGAGCCAGTACTTC. The V gene is TRBV20-1, the J gene TRBJ2-5, with D possibly being TRBD1 (5 bases). V lost 6 bases, J lost 10 bases, and 15 bases lay in between. Germline CDR1 is DFQATT and CDR2 is SNEGSKA (reference sequence). CDR3 length: 11 residues.

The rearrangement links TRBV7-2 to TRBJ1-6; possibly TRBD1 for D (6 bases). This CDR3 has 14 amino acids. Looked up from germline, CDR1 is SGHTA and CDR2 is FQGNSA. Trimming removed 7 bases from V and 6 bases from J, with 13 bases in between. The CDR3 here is CASIGGGSNSPLHF. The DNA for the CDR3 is TGTGCCAGCATCGGGGGGGGCAGTAATTCACCCCTCCACTTT.

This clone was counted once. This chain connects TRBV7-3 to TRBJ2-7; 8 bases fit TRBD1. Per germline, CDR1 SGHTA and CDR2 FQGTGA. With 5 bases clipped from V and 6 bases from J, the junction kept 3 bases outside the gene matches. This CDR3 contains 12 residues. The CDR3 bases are TGTGCCAGCAGCCAAACAGGGGGCGAGCAGTACTTC. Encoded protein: CASSQTGGEQYF.

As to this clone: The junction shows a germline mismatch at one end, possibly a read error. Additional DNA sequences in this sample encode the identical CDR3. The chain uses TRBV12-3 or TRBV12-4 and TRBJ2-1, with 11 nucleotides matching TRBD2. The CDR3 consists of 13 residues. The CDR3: CASSLAGGNEQFF. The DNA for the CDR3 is TGTGCCAGCAGTCTAGCGGGAGGCAATGAGCAGTTCTTC.

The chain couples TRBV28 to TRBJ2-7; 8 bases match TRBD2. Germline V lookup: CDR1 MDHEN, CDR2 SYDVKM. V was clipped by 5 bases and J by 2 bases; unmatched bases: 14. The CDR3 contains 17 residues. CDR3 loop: CASSGFGVAGPPYEQYF. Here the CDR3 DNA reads TGTGCCAGCAGTGGATTTGGGGTAGCGGGACCTCCCTACGAGCAGTACTTC.

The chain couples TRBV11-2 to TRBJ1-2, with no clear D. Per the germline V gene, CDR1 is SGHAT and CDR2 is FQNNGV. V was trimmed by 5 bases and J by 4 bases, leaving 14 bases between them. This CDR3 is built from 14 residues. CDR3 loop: CASSGKGGIYGYTF. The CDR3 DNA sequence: TGTGCCAGCAGCGGCAAGGGAGGGATCTATGGCTACACCTTC.

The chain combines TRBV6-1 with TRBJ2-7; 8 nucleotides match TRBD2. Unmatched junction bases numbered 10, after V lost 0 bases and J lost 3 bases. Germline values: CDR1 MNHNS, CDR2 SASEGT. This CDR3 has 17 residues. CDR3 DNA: TGTGCCAGCAGTGAAGCCCTTTTTCGGGAGGGCGACTACGAGCAGTACTTC. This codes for CASSEALFREGDYEQYF.

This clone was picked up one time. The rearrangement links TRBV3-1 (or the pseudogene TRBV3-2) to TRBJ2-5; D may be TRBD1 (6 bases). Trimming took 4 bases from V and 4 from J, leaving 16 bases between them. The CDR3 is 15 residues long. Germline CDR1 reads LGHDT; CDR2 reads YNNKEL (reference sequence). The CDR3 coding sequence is TGTGCCAGCAGCCGGGACATCGATGGGATAGAGACCCAGTACTTC. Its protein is CASSRDIDGIETQYF.

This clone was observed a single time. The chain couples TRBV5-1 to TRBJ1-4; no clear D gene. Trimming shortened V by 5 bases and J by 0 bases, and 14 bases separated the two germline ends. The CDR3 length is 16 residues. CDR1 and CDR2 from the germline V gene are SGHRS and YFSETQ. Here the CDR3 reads CASRPEGGATNEKLFF. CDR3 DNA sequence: TGCGCCAGCAGGCCCGAGGGCGGGGCAACTAATGAAAAACTGTTTTTT.

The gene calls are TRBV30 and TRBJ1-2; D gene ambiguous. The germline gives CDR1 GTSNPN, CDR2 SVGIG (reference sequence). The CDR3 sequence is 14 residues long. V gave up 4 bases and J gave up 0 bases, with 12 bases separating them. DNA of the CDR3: TGTGCCTGGAAGGCGGTGCCCGCTAACTATGGCTACACCTTC. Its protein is CAWKAVPANYGYTF.

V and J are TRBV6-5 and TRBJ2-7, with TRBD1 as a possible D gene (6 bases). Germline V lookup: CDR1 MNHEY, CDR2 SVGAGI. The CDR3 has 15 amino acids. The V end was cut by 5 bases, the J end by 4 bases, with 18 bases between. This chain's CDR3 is CASSRDTVLPYEQYF. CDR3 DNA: TGTGCCAGCAGTAGGGACACGGTTTTGCCGTACGAGCAGTACTTC.

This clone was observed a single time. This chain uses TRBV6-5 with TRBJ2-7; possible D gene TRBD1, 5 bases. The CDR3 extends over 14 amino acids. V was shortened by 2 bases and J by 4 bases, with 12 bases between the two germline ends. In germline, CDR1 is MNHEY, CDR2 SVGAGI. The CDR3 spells CASSYGSRAYEQYF. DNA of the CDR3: TGTGCCAGCAGTTACGGGTCCAGGGCATACGAGCAGTACTTC.

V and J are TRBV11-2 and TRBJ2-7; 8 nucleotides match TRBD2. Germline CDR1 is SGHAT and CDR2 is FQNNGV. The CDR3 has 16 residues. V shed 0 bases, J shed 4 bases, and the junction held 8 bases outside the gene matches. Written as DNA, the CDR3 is TGTGCCAGCAGCTTAGATCTCCGGGAGGGAAGGTACGAGCAGTACTTC. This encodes CASSLDLREGRYEQYF. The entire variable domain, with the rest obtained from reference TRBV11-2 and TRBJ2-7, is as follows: EAGVAQSPRYKIIEKRQSVAFWCNPISGHATLYWYQQILGQGPKLLIQFQNNGVVDDSQLPKDRFSAERLKGVDSTLKIQPAKLEDSAVYLCASSLDLREGRYEQYFGPGTRLTVT.

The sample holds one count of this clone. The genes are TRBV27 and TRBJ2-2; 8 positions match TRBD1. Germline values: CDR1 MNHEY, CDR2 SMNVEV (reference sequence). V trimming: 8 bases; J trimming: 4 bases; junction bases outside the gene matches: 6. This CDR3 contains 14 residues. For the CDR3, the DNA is TGTGCCAGCCGGAGGACAGGGACCACCGGGGAGCTGTTTTTT. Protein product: CASRRTGTTGELFF.

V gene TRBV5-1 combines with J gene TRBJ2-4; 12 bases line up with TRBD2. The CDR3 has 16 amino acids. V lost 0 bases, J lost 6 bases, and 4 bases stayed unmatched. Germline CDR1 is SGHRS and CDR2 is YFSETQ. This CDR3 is CASSLGLAGVGNIQYF. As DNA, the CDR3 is TGCGCCAGCAGCTTGGGACTAGCGGGAGTTGGAAACATTCAGTACTTC. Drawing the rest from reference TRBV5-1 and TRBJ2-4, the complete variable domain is KAGVTQTPRYLIKTRGQQVTLSCSPISGHRSVSWYQQTPGQGLQFLFEYFSETQRNKGNFPGRFSGRQFSNSRSEMNVSTLELGDSALYLCASSLGLAGVGNIQYFGAGTRLSVL.